This is a list of T cell receptor beta chains from one sample in a study of blood T cells in healthy people across ages. Using its own MiXCR run on the 5' RACE reads, TCRdb lists one record per CDR3 protein. Altogether under 800,000 distinct CDR3 sequences are present, 43% being singletons, with the ten largest covering more than 20%. Sequenced input: blood. All receptors derive from a woman aged 55-69 years in good health. Each CDR3 is given with its conserved first and last residue. The D gene is left open where the match is weak. Clone size is shown for a subset of rows, as once, few, many or a class of expanded clone.

DNA: TGTGCCAGCAGTTACTCCAGGGGCCCCTCCTACGAGCAGTACTTC
CDR3: CASSYSRGPSYEQYF
D: .
V: TRBV6-2/TRBV6-3
size: .
J: TRBJ2-7

DNA: TGTGTCAGCAGCTTGGGCAGGGTGGTCGGTGAAAAACTGTTTTTT
CDR3: CVSSLGRVVGEKLFF
D: .
V: TRBV13
size: .
J: TRBJ1-4

DNA: TGTGCCAGCAGTTTACAGGGGTTGGGGAATCAGCCCCAGCATTTT
CDR3: CASSLQGLGNQPQHF
D: TRBD1
V: TRBV6-5
size: .
J: TRBJ1-5

DNA: TGCAGTGCTACGATCGGGACTAGTGAAGGCTACGAGCAGTACTTC
CDR3: CSATIGTSEGYEQYF
D: TRBD2
V: TRBV20-1
size: few
J: TRBJ2-7

DNA: TGTGCCAGCAGTCTACTAGCGGGAGGTCAGGGCTCCTACAATGAGCAGTTCTTC
CDR3: CASSLLAGGQGSYNEQFF
D: TRBD2
V: TRBV7-9
size: .
J: TRBJ2-1

DNA: TGTGCCACCAGCAGAGATAGGGGACAGGGGTCAGGTACGCAGTATTTT
CDR3: CATSRDRGQGSGTQYF
D: TRBD1
V: TRBV15
size: .
J: TRBJ2-3

DNA: TGTGCCAGCATCTCGGACCCAGCTGCCGATACGCAGTATTTT
CDR3: CASISDPAADTQYF
D: .
V: TRBV28
size: few
J: TRBJ2-3

DNA: TGTGCCAGCAGCCCCCGGTTGAGCCCCCAAGAGACCCAGTACTTC
CDR3: CASSPRLSPQETQYF
D: .
V: TRBV7-2
size: .
J: TRBJ2-5

DNA: TGCAGTGCTAGAGATCCCAGGGGTCCGGGTGAAAAACTGTTTTTT
CDR3: CSARDPRGPGEKLFF
D: .
V: TRBV20-1
size: .
J: TRBJ1-4

DNA: TGTGCCAGCAGCCCAGAGGACCGCCCGAACACTGAAGCTTTCTTT
CDR3: CASSPEDRPNTEAFF
D: .
V: TRBV7-9
size: .
J: TRBJ1-1

DNA: TGTGCCAGCAGGCGGACAGGAACTAACTATGGCTACACCTTC
CDR3: CASRRTGTNYGYTF
D: TRBD1
V: TRBV27
size: .
J: TRBJ1-2

DNA: TGTGCCAGCAGCCGCTCTAGCGGGGGCCGGAGAGACAATGAGCAGTTCTTC
CDR3: CASSRSSGGRRDNEQFF
D: TRBD2
V: TRBV3-1
size: .
J: TRBJ2-1

DNA: TGCGCCAGCAGCTTTCTAGCGGGGGGGCCGTACGAGCAGTACTTC
CDR3: CASSFLAGGPYEQYF
D: TRBD2
V: TRBV5-1
size: .
J: TRBJ2-7

DNA: TGTGCCAGCAGCCCAGCCAACAGTCCCTACGAGCAGTACTTC
CDR3: CASSPANSPYEQYF
D: .
V: TRBV5-5
size: .
J: TRBJ2-7

DNA: TGTGCCAGCAGCTCCCAGGGAAACCCTGGGGCCAACGTCCTGACTTTC
CDR3: CASSSQGNPGANVLTF
D: .
V: TRBV7-2
size: .
J: TRBJ2-6

DNA: TGTGCCAGCAGGGAAGCGGAGAGCTCCTACAATGAGCAGTTCTTC
CDR3: CASREAESSYNEQFF
D: .
V: TRBV7-8
size: few
J: TRBJ2-1

DNA: TGTGCCAGCAGCCGTCTTCCCTTAACTAGCGGTAACTACAATGAGCAGTTCTTC
CDR3: CASSRLPLTSGNYNEQFF
D: TRBD2
V: TRBV5-8
size: few
J: TRBJ2-1

DNA: TGCAGTGCTTTAGAAGGGAACACGAACACTGAAGCTTTCTTT
CDR3: CSALEGNTNTEAFF
D: .
V: TRBV20-1
size: .
J: TRBJ1-1

DNA: TGTGCCAGCAGCCTTCGGGACAGGGGCCCTAGCACAGATACGCAGTATTTT
CDR3: CASSLRDRGPSTDTQYF
D: TRBD1
V: TRBV11-3
size: .
J: TRBJ2-3

DNA: TGCAGGGCTCTCCCCCGGGAGAGGGCCGTCAATGAGCAGTTCTTC
CDR3: CRALPRERAVNEQFF
D: .
V: TRBV20-1
size: few
J: TRBJ2-1

DNA: TGCGCCAGCAGCCAAGGGTCAGGAGGAAGGCAAGAGACCCAGTACTTC
CDR3: CASSQGSGGRQETQYF
D: .
V: TRBV4-1
size: few
J: TRBJ2-5

DNA: TGTGCCAGCAGCTTAACTCGGGGAAGCTCCTACGAGCAGTACTTC
CDR3: CASSLTRGSSYEQYF
D: .
V: TRBV7-3
size: few
J: TRBJ2-7

DNA: TGTGCCAGCAGCTCTCCCGACTGGCTAAGAGAGACCCAGTACTTC
CDR3: CASSSPDWLRETQYF
D: .
V: TRBV7-9
size: .
J: TRBJ2-5

DNA: TGTGCCAGCAGCCTATCTAGCGGAAATTCTAACGAGCAGTACTTC
CDR3: CASSLSSGNSNEQYF
D: TRBD2
V: TRBV6-2/TRBV6-3
size: once
J: TRBJ2-7

DNA: TGTGCCAGCAGCCAAGATATTAGCGGGAGCGTGGAGACCCAGTACTTC
CDR3: CASSQDISGSVETQYF
D: TRBD2
V: TRBV3-1
size: .
J: TRBJ2-5

DNA: TGTGCCAGCAGCTTAGAACTAGCGGGAGTCCCGTACTTC
CDR3: CASSLELAGVPYF
D: TRBD2
V: TRBV7-2
size: .
J: TRBJ2-5

DNA: TGCGCCAACAGCTCGGGACAGGGGGCCGAGAATGAAAAACTGTTTTTT
CDR3: CANSSGQGAENEKLFF
D: TRBD1
V: TRBV5-1
size: .
J: TRBJ1-4

DNA: TGTGCCAGCAGTTACCTCTGGAATTCACCCCTCCACTTT
CDR3: CASSYLWNSPLHF
D: .
V: TRBV6-2/TRBV6-3
size: few
J: TRBJ1-6

DNA: TGCAGTGCGGCCCCGGTACTAGCGGCCACCTACGAGCAGTACTTC
CDR3: CSAAPVLAATYEQYF
D: TRBD2
V: TRBV20-1
size: .
J: TRBJ2-7

DNA: TGCAGCGTTCCATCACAGGGGCGAAGCTCCTACAATGAGCAGTTCTTC
CDR3: CSVPSQGRSSYNEQFF
D: TRBD1
V: TRBV29-1
size: many
J: TRBJ2-1

DNA: TGTGCCAGCAGCCCAGCGGCTAGCGGGAGTGGCTATACGCAGTATTTT
CDR3: CASSPAASGSGYTQYF
D: TRBD2
V: TRBV7-2
size: .
J: TRBJ2-3

DNA: TGTGCCAGCAGCCGATGGGGGACTAGCGGGACGGTAATACACGAGCAGTACTTC
CDR3: CASSRWGTSGTVIHEQYF
D: TRBD2
V: TRBV27
size: .
J: TRBJ2-7

DNA: TGTGCCAGCAGTTTACTAGGGAAAGATACGCAGTATTTT
CDR3: CASSLLGKDTQYF
D: .
V: TRBV12-3/TRBV12-4
size: .
J: TRBJ2-3

DNA: TGCGCCAGCAGCCAAGATACGAGACTAGGGTTCAATGAGCAGTTCTTC
CDR3: CASSQDTRLGFNEQFF
D: .
V: TRBV4-3
size: many
J: TRBJ2-1

DNA: TGCAGCGTTGACAGGGATGGCTACACCTTC
CDR3: CSVDRDGYTF
D: .
V: TRBV29-1
size: many
J: TRBJ1-2

DNA: TGTGCCAGCAGTTTAAGCGGGAGGGATTACAATGAGCAGTTCTTC
CDR3: CASSLSGRDYNEQFF
D: TRBD2
V: TRBV12-3/TRBV12-4
size: .
J: TRBJ2-1

DNA: TGTGCCAGCAGTTTTGGGACTAGCGGGAGAAATGAGCAGTTCTTC
CDR3: CASSFGTSGRNEQFF
D: TRBD2
V: TRBV7-3
size: .
J: TRBJ2-1

DNA: TGTGCCAGCAGCTTAAGTGGGACCTCGGAACGAGATACGCAGTATTTT
CDR3: CASSLSGTSERDTQYF
D: .
V: TRBV11-1
size: many
J: TRBJ2-3

DNA: TGTGCCAGCAGTTTTCTCAGCTACGAGCAGTACTTC
CDR3: CASSFLSYEQYF
D: .
V: TRBV12-3/TRBV12-4
size: many
J: TRBJ2-7

DNA: TGTGCCACCAGCAGAGATCTGAGAGGGGTCGGCAATCAGCCCCAGCATTTT
CDR3: CATSRDLRGVGNQPQHF
D: .
V: TRBV15
size: few
J: TRBJ1-5

DNA: TGTGCCAGCACCGTCGGGGGTGGAGTATATGGCTACACCTTC
CDR3: CASTVGGGVYGYTF
D: .
V: TRBV28
size: .
J: TRBJ1-2

DNA: TGTGCCAGCTGCCTTAGCGGGGTGAGGACAGATACGCAGTATTTT
CDR3: CASCLSGVRTDTQYF
D: TRBD2
V: TRBV9
size: many
J: TRBJ2-3

DNA: TGTGCCAGCAGCTTACTCACGGGAATGGGCAATCAGCCCCAGCATTTT
CDR3: CASSLLTGMGNQPQHF
D: .
V: TRBV7-2
size: .
J: TRBJ1-5